The subject of this entry is one TCR beta chain. The source of the sample is a study of STAT5B mutations in CD4+ large granular lymphocyte leukemia. Original handling: Lowest detectable productive clonotype frequency was 2.59 x 10-5. The assay was immunoSEQ multiplex PCR, and TCRdb's table has in-frame clones only and misses some. V, J and clone size are taken as reported in that table, and D and trimming were inferred from the DNA itself. The repertoire holds around 30,000 clones, with 65% to 75% as singletons. The source is a human donor in good health. The sample comprised CD4+ T cells from blood buffy coats.

The CDR3 coding sequence is TGTGCCAGCAGTGCACAGGGTAACACTGAAGCTTTCTTT. It encodes CASSAQGNTEAFF. The chain joins TRBV2 to TRBJ1-1; D is perhaps TRBD1 (6 bases). The ends were cut back, 4 bases at V and 2 bases at J, with 8 bases in the middle. CDR1 and CDR2 (germline): SNHLY, FYNNEI. The CDR3 is made up of 13 amino acids. The whole variable domain, remainder taken from reference TRBV2 and TRBJ1-1, is EPEVTQTPSHQVTQMGQEVILRCVPISNHLYFYWYRQILGQKVEFLVSFYNNEISEKSEIFDDQFSVERPDGSNFTLKIRSTKLEDSAMYFCASSAQGNTEAFFGQGTRLTVV.